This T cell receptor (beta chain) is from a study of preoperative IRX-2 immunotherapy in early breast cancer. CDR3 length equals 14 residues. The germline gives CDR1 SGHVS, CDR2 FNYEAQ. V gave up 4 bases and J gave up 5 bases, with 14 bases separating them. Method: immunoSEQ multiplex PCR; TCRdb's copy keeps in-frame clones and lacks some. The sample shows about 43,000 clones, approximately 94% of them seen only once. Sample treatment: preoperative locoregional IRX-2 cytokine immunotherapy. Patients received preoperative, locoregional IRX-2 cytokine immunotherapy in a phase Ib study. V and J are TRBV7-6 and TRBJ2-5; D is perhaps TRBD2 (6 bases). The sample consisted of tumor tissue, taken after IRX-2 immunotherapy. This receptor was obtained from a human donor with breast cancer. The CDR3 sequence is CASSSTTSGETQYF. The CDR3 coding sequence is TGTGCCAGCAGCTCGACGACTAGTGGCGAGACCCAGTACTTC.